Listed here are 9 T cell receptor beta chains from one sample, sequenced in a study of OX40 agonist ivuxolimab in advanced cancers. Libraries were prepared by immunoSEQ multiplex PCR; TCRdb keeps only in-frame clonotypes and omits some of them. The sample lists 45,000 or so clones; approximately 85% were seen once. The sequencing here drew on CD4+ or CD8+ T cells sorted from blood, taken in a trial of the OX40 agonist ivuxolimab. These receptors originate from an adult with an advanced solid tumor such as melanoma, head and neck, liver or kidney cancer.

Only a few counts were recorded for this clone. The chain recombines TRBV7-9 with TRBJ2-2; D is unresolved. CDR1 is SEHNR, CDR2 FQNEAQ, per germline (reference sequence). The CDR3 sequence is 11 residues long. V dropped 6 bases and J dropped 6 bases, with 5 bases sitting between them. The CDR3, as DNA: TGTGCCAGCAGTAATGCCGGGGAGCTGTTTTTT. Amino acid sequence: CASSNAGELFF.

This clone has only a few counts. The gene calls are TRBV30 and TRBJ1-1; unclear D gene. Germline V gene data show CDR1 as GTSNPN and CDR2 as SVGIG (reference sequence). Trimming pared 3 bases from V and 1 base from J, leaving 6 bases between. There are 12 residues in the CDR3. For the CDR3, the DNA is TGTGCCTGGAGGGGAGCGAACACTGAAGCTTTCTTT. This gives the protein CAWRGANTEAFF.

CDR3 nucleotide sequence: TGTGCCAGCAGCTTACGGGGGGCTGGAGATACGCAGTATTTT. Residues: CASSLRGAGDTQYF. The V call is TRBV7-3, the J call TRBJ2-3; possible D gene TRBD2, 7 bases. The CDR3 extends over 14 amino acids. The germline V gene has CDR1 SGHTA and CDR2 FQGTGA. V was trimmed by 2 bases and J by 5 bases, leaving 11 bases between them. The variable domain in full, completed from reference TRBV7-3 and TRBJ2-3, reads GAGVSQTPSNKVTEKGKYVELRCDPISGHTALYWYRQSLGQGPEFLIYFQGTGAADDSGLPNDRFFAVRPEGSVSTLKIQRTERGDSAVYLCASSLRGAGDTQYFGPGTRLTVL.

The chain joins TRBV7-6 to TRBJ2-3; TRBD2 might be the D (6 bases). The length of the CDR3 is 14 residues. V lost 5 bases, J lost 2 bases, and 11 bases lay in between. Germline CDR1 SGHVS, CDR2 FNYEAQ. For the CDR3, the DNA is TGTGCCAGCAGCCGAGGACTACTCACAGATACGCAGTATTTT. Its protein product is CASSRGLLTDTQYF.

The chain employs TRBV5-4 and TRBJ1-4; D not certain. This CDR3 is 14 amino acids long. CDR1 is SGHNT, CDR2 YYREEE, per germline (reference sequence). V was shortened by 2 bases and J by 6 bases, with 11 bases between the two germline ends. The CDR3 bases are TGTGCCAGCAGCTTTCAGGTTGGAGATGAAAAACTGTTTTTT. This encodes CASSFQVGDEKLFF.

The chain combines TRBV6-1 with TRBJ1-5; 9 positions agree with TRBD1. The V gene end was trimmed by 5 bases and the J gene end by 7 bases; junction bases not matched to a gene: 9. The CDR3 runs 15 residues. Germline V gene lookup returns CDR1 MNHNS and CDR2 SASEGT. The CDR3 sequence: CASSWTGEVGQPQHF. The DNA for the CDR3 is TGTGCCAGCAGTTGGACAGGGGAGGTAGGCCAGCCCCAGCATTTT.

The table lists this clone with a few counts. The junction departs from germline at one end; a sequencing error may be responsible. The chain's CDR3 is CASSPGNNEQFF. The DNA for the CDR3 is TGTGCTAGCAGCCCGGGGAACAATGAGCAGTTCTTC. The rearrangement uses TRBV7-7 and TRBJ2-1; weak D call: TRBD2 (5 bases). Germline CDR1 and CDR2: SSHAT and FNYEAQ (reference sequence). There are 12 residues in the CDR3.

The chain has TRBV29-1 and TRBJ2-1; D is perhaps TRBD1 or TRBD2 (7 bases each). Between the trimmed V and J ends, which lost 7 bases and 4 bases, there was a span of 11 bases. This CDR3 spans 12 amino acids. Germline values: CDR1 SQVTM, CDR2 ANQGSEA. CDR3 protein: CSGEGAYNEQFF. Here the CDR3 DNA reads TGCAGCGGGGAGGGGGCGTACAATGAGCAGTTCTTC.

In this sample, this clone turned up once. V is TRBV11-2 and J is TRBJ2-7; perhaps TRBD2 as D (6 bases). This CDR3 comprises 14 residues. CDR1 and CDR2 from the germline V gene are SGHAT and FQNNGV. Deletions cut 3 bases from V and 2 bases from J, with 11 bases between. The CDR3 here is CASSLQRAAYEQYF. The CDR3 DNA reads as TGTGCCAGCAGCTTGCAGCGGGCCGCCTACGAGCAGTACTTC.